The 32 T cell receptor beta chains below all came from one sample that was sequenced in a study of long-term antiretroviral therapy in people with HIV. Version v3.0 of the immunoSEQ assay was performed at survey level. The assay was immunoSEQ multiplex PCR, and TCRdb's table has in-frame clones only and misses some. The sample yields some 24,000 clones, 87% seen once. Material: unsorted PBMCs, obtained 1.8 years before starting antiretroviral therapy. These receptors were taken from a man aged 50 or older with HIV.

The V call is TRBV5-5, the J call TRBJ1-4; 7 nucleotides align to TRBD1. Looked up from germline, CDR1 is SGHKS and CDR2 is YYEKEE (reference sequence). This CDR3 is 15 amino acids long. The V and J ends lost 4 bases and 6 bases, in that order; junction bases with no gene match: 9. CDR3 sequence reads: CASSPVSGTDEKLFF. Here the CDR3 DNA reads TGTGCCAGCAGCCCAGTGTCCGGGACAGATGAAAAACTGTTTTTT.

This rearrangement joins TRBV27 to TRBJ2-5; no clear D. The CDR3 sequence is 14 residues long. Germline CDR1 reads MNHEY; CDR2 reads SMNVEV (reference sequence). V was pared by 5 bases and J by 1 base, with 11 bases between. The CDR3 DNA sequence: TGTGCCAGCAGTCAGTTCGACCCCCAAGAGACCCAGTACTTC. Its protein is CASSQFDPQETQYF.

This clone was detected only once. In DNA, the CDR3 is TGTGCCAGTAGTATCGCGGATACGCAGTATTTT. Amino acids: CASSIADTQYF. This chain connects TRBV19 to TRBJ2-3; D not resolved. Trimming took off 3 bases at V and 6 bases at J, with 4 bases between the two ends. The CDR3 loop spans 11 amino acids. The germline gives CDR1 LNHDA, CDR2 SQIVND (reference sequence).

This chain uses TRBV11-2 with TRBJ1-1, with D possibly matching TRBD1 (5 bases). The V end lost 6 bases, the J end lost 5 bases, and 16 bases lay between the germline ends. This CDR3 is 14 amino acids long. In germline, CDR1 is SGHAT, CDR2 FQNNGV. The CDR3 sequence is CASSSPRGGTEAFF. CDR3 nucleotide sequence: TGTGCCAGCAGTTCGCCAAGGGGAGGGACTGAAGCTTTCTTT.

The V gene is TRBV10-3, the J gene TRBJ2-1; perhaps TRBD2 as D (6 bases). V lost 6 bases and J 4 bases, leaving 7 bases between the germline ends. The CDR3 spans 12 residues. Germline V gives CDR1 ENHRY, CDR2 SYGVKD. The CDR3 DNA is TGTGCCATCAGGGACTATTACAATGAGCAGTTCTTC. It encodes CAIRDYYNEQFF.

CDR3: CASSRDNFSGYTF. Here the CDR3 DNA reads TGTGCCAGTAGTCGGGACAACTTTTCTGGCTACACCTTC. This chain links TRBV19 with TRBJ1-2; possible D gene TRBD1, 6 bases. CDR3 length: 13 residues. V was pared by 5 bases and J by 7 bases, with 14 bases between. Germline lookup yields CDR1 LNHDA and CDR2 SQIVND (reference sequence).

The CDR3, as DNA: TGTGCCAGCAGGCTTGGGACAGTTAGTACTGAAGCTTTCTTT. Its protein is CASRLGTVSTEAFF. The rearrangement joins TRBV28 to TRBJ1-1; TRBD1 matches at 7 bases. CDR1 and CDR2 (germline): MDHEN, SYDVKM. J was trimmed by 5 bases and V by 6 bases; bases with no gene match: 9. This CDR3 is 14 amino acids long.

The V call is TRBV14, the J call TRBJ2-5; D is unresolved. Germline lookup yields CDR1 SGHDN and CDR2 FVKESK. Trimming took 0 bases from V and 7 from J, leaving 18 bases between them. There are 16 residues in the CDR3. The CDR3: CASSQEPPNGLGTQYF. The CDR3 DNA reads TGTGCCAGCAGCCAAGAACCGCCCAACGGTCTGGGGACCCAGTACTTC.

This chain links TRBV13 with TRBJ2-7; TRBD1 matches 10 bases. The CDR3 totals 15 residues. In germline, CDR1 is PRHDT, CDR2 FYEKMQ (reference sequence). V was pared by 5 bases and J by 4 bases, with 8 bases of the junction left unmatched. The DNA for the CDR3 is TGTGCCAGCAGCCCGCGCGGACAGGGGGATTACGAGCAGTACTTC. This codes for CASSPRGQGDYEQYF.

The gene calls are TRBV7-2 and TRBJ2-7; 10 bases agree with TRBD2. The CDR3 loop spans 15 amino acids. J gave up 1 base and V 1 base, and 1 base lay outside the gene matches. Germline V gives CDR1 SGHTA, CDR2 FQGNSA. This CDR3 is CASSLDSGGSYEQYF. The CDR3 DNA sequence: TGTGCCAGCAGCTTAGATAGCGGGGGGTCCTACGAGCAGTACTTC.

This chain links TRBV30 with TRBJ1-1; 8 nucleotides agree with TRBD1. The CDR3 is 12 amino acids. V gave up 4 bases and J gave up 7 bases; unmatched junction bases: 5. The germline V gene has CDR1 GTSNPN and CDR2 SVGIG (reference sequence). CDR3 protein: CAWTDRGSEAFF. For the CDR3, the DNA is TGTGCCTGGACCGACAGGGGAAGTGAAGCTTTCTTT.

V usage is TRBV7-3 and J usage is TRBJ2-7, with D uncertain. Germline-derived CDR1 and CDR2 are SGHTA and FQGTGA. V lost 5 bases and J lost 0, with 8 bases in between. The CDR3 consists of 13 residues. CDR3 in amino acids: CASSPVNSYEQYF. The CDR3, as DNA: TGTGCCAGCAGCCCTGTTAACTCCTACGAGCAGTACTTC.

CDR3 nucleotides: TGTGCCTGGAACGAGGGGGAAGAGACCCAGTACTTC. It specifies CAWNEGEETQYF. This chain connects TRBV30 to TRBJ2-5; tentatively, D is TRBD1 (6 bases). Between the trimmed V and J ends, which lost 4 bases and 3 bases, there was a span of 9 bases. Germline values: CDR1 GTSNPN, CDR2 SVGIG (reference sequence). The CDR3 is 12 residues long.

The chain carries TRBV18 and TRBJ1-1; D is uncertain. CDR1 is KGHSH and CDR2 is LQKENI in the germline V gene. The length of the CDR3 is 14 residues. V shed 0 bases and J shed 3 bases, with 8 bases lying between them. CDR3 nucleotide sequence: TGTGCCAGCTCACCACCGCTTAGGGACACTGAAGCTTTCTTT. It encodes CASSPPLRDTEAFF.

This rearrangement joins TRBV4-1 to TRBJ2-7; D is unresolved. Trimming removed 0 bases at V and 5 bases at J, with 17 bases between. The germline gives CDR1 MGHRA, CDR2 YSYEKL. This CDR3 comprises 16 residues. The chain's CDR3 is CASSQDLASKGHEQYF. CDR3 bases: TGCGCCAGCAGCCAAGATTTAGCATCTAAGGGCCACGAGCAGTACTTC.

The chain uses TRBV5-1 and TRBJ2-3, with 13 positions matching TRBD2. With V trimmed by 4 bases and J by 6 bases, 17 bases remained unmatched. The germline V gene has CDR1 SGHRS and CDR2 YFSETQ. The CDR3 is 19 residues long. CDR3 residues: CASSVGQGGLAGPLDTQYF. The CDR3 coding sequence is TGCGCCAGCAGCGTGGGACAGGGGGGACTAGCGGGGCCCCTGGATACGCAGTATTTT.

In this sample, this clone turned up a few times. In DNA, the CDR3 is TGTGCCAGCAGCCAGGGGCCCCGGGTCGAGCAGTACTTC. Encoded protein: CASSQGPRVEQYF. This chain uses TRBV4-2 with TRBJ2-7; tentatively, D is TRBD1 (5 bases). The V end lost 3 bases, the J end lost 6 bases, and 12 bases lay between the germline ends. CDR3 size: 13 residues. In germline, CDR1 is LGHNA, CDR2 YNFKEQ.

The chain employs TRBV28 and TRBJ1-2, with 11 bases identical to TRBD1. The V segment lost 2 bases and the J segment 3 bases; nucleotides outside the gene matches: 2. CDR3 size: 15 residues. Germline loops: CDR1 MDHEN, CDR2 SYDVKM. The CDR3 nucleotides are TGTGCCAGCAGTTTAGGACAGGGGGCCTACTATGGCTACACCTTC. This codes for CASSLGQGAYYGYTF.

The chain recombines TRBV5-1 with TRBJ2-5; D unclear. Germline loops: CDR1 SGHRS, CDR2 YFSETQ. The CDR3 consists of 12 residues. The V and J ends lost 1 base and 3 bases respectively, with 4 bases between them. The CDR3 spells CASSLPEETQYF. The CDR3 region has the DNA TGCGCCAGCAGCTTGCCGGAAGAGACCCAGTACTTC.

The V and J genes are TRBV12-5 and TRBJ2-7; D gene ambiguous. The CDR3 is 12 amino acids. Germline-derived CDR1 and CDR2 are LGHNT and FRNRAP. Trimming cost V 7 bases and J 6 bases, with 13 bases left between them. DNA of the CDR3: TGTGCTAGTGCCATTCTTTTGGGCGAGCAGTACTTC. It translates to CASAILLGEQYF.

This clone was seen just once. The V gene is TRBV29-1, the J gene TRBJ1-1; D ambiguous. The germline V gene has CDR1 SQVTM and CDR2 ANQGSEA. The CDR3 loop spans 13 amino acids. Trimming shortened V by 6 bases and J by 4 bases, and 15 bases separated the two germline ends. CDR3 DNA: TGCAGCGTATTAGGGTCTATGGGCACTGAAGCTTTCTTT. Amino acid sequence: CSVLGSMGTEAFF.

V and J are TRBV5-1 and TRBJ2-7, with D perhaps TRBD2 (6 bases). V lost 4 bases to trimming and J lost 0 bases, with 14 bases between them. The CDR3 runs 15 residues. Germline V lookup: CDR1 SGHRS, CDR2 YFSETQ. Here the CDR3 DNA reads TGCGCCAGCAGCCCCCGTGCTAGCGACTCCTACGAGCAGTACTTC. It codes for CASSPRASDSYEQYF.

The chain couples TRBV19 to TRBJ1-2; possible D gene TRBD1, 5 bases. Germline-derived CDR1 and CDR2 are LNHDA and SQIVND (reference sequence). V lost 2 bases to trimming and J lost 4 bases, with 11 bases between them. The CDR3 consists of 14 residues. Here the CDR3 DNA reads TGTGCCAGTAGTATAAGGGACGGAAGCTATGGCTACACCTTC. Protein: CASSIRDGSYGYTF.

The CDR3 sequence is CASSEALQVAYYGYTF. The CDR3 DNA reads as TGTGCCAGCAGTGAAGCTCTCCAGGTTGCCTACTATGGCTACACCTTC. This chain links TRBV6-1 with TRBJ1-2; unclear D gene. In germline, CDR1 is MNHNS, CDR2 SASEGT. Trimming removed 0 bases at V and 3 bases at J, with 14 bases between. CDR3 size: 16 residues.

The genes are TRBV7-3 and TRBJ2-2; 10 bases line up with TRBD2. Germline loops: CDR1 SGHTA, CDR2 FQGTGA. The V gene end was trimmed by 1 base and the J gene end by 2 bases; junction bases not matched to a gene: 7. The CDR3 is 18 amino acids. The CDR3 region is CASSLSPSGGDNTGELFF. The CDR3 DNA reads as TGTGCCAGCAGCTTAAGTCCTAGCGGGGGTGATAACACCGGGGAGCTGTTTTTT.

The table lists this clone with a count of one. The chain recombines TRBV21-1 with TRBJ2-7; TRBD1, the D gene given by the table, was not confirmed from the DNA. TRBV21-1 is listed as a pseudogene. The CDR3 length is 14 residues. The CDR3 DNA follows: TGTGCCAGCAGTTCTTCAGGGAATCCCTACGAGCAGTACTTC. Protein: CASSSSGNPYEQYF.

The chain joins TRBV5-1 to TRBJ1-1; weak D call: TRBD1 (5 bases). The CDR3 is 15 amino acids. CDR1 SGHRS and CDR2 YFSETQ come from the germline V gene. V lost 4 bases to trimming and J lost 2 bases, with 15 bases between them. The CDR3 nucleotides are TGCGCCAGCAGCGACCTCCTGCAGGGAAACACTGAAGCTTTCTTT. Translating it yields CASSDLLQGNTEAFF.

The V gene is TRBV7-2, the J gene TRBJ2-7; 12 bases agree with TRBD2. This CDR3 comprises 15 residues. The ends lost 5 bases at V and 3 bases at J; junction bases unmatched: 5. In germline, CDR1 is SGHTA, CDR2 FQGNSA. CDR3 bases: TGTGCCAGCAGCCCGACTAGCGGGAGAGACTACGAGCAGTACTTC. Its protein is CASSPTSGRDYEQYF.

The V and J genes are TRBV29-1 and TRBJ1-2; D perhaps matches TRBD1 (5 bases). This CDR3 is 15 amino acids long. Trimming stripped 6 bases from V and 1 base from J, with 18 bases between. Germline V gives CDR1 SQVTM, CDR2 ANQGSEA. CDR3 loop: CSVGTRDLVNYGYTF. CDR3 nucleotide sequence: TGCAGCGTAGGGACCCGGGACCTCGTTAACTATGGCTACACCTTC.

V and J are TRBV5-1 and TRBJ2-1; tentative D call: TRBD2 (5 bases). Germline V gene lookup returns CDR1 SGHRS and CDR2 YFSETQ. CDR3 length: 15 amino acids. V was cut by 0 bases and J by 7 bases, with 14 bases left in between. CDR3 residues: CASSLASGSRNEQFF. As DNA, the CDR3 is TGCGCCAGCAGCTTGGCGAGTGGGAGTAGGAATGAGCAGTTCTTC.

The rearrangement joins TRBV7-2 to TRBJ1-5, with D possibly TRBD1 on 6 matching bases. Germline V gene sequence: CDR1 SGHTA, CDR2 FQGNSA. The CDR3 covers 16 residues. Trimming took off 4 bases at V and 2 bases at J, with 15 bases between the two ends. The CDR3 protein is CASSSTHRVGNQPQHF. The CDR3 nucleotides are TGTGCCAGCAGCTCCACCCACAGGGTCGGCAATCAGCCCCAGCATTTT. Drawing the rest from reference TRBV7-2 and TRBJ1-5, the complete variable domain is GAGVSQSPSNKVTEKGKDVELRCDPISGHTALYWYRQSLGQGLEFLIYFQGNSAPDKSGLPSDRFSAERTGGSVSTLTIQRTQQEDSAVYLCASSSTHRVGNQPQHFGDGTRLSIL.

This chain uses TRBV27 with TRBJ1-4; tentative D call: TRBD1 (6 bases). The germline V and J ends were trimmed by 5 bases and 8 bases, with 18 bases remaining between them. CDR1 and CDR2 from the germline V gene are MNHEY and SMNVEV (reference sequence). The CDR3 sequence is 15 residues long. The CDR3 protein is CASSTSGVFREKLFF. CDR3 DNA: TGTGCCAGCAGTACCTCAGGGGTCTTTAGGGAAAAACTGTTTTTT. Together with reference TRBV27 and TRBJ1-4, the CDR3 gives the full variable domain: EAQVTQNPRYLITVTGKKLTVTCSQNMNHEYMSWYRQDPGLGLRQIYYSMNVEVTDKGDVPEGYKVSRKEKRNFPLILESPSPNQTSLYFCASSTSGVFREKLFFGSGTQLSVL.